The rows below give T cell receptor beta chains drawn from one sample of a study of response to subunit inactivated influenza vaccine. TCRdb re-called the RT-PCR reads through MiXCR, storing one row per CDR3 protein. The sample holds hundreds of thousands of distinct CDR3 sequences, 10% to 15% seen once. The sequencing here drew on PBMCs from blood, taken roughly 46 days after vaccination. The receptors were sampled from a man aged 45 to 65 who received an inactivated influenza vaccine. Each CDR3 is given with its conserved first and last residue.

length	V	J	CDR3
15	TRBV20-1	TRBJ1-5	CSAREGQGKDQPQHF
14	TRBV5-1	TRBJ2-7	CASTVSVQGYEQYF
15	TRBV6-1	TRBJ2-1	CASSARTGGYNEQFF
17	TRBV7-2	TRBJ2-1	CASSWRWDYTRMDEQFF
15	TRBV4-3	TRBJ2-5	CASSQDRQGAETQYF
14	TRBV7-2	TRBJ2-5	CASSLWGNQETQYF
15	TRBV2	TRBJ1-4	CASSQLGTGNEKLFF
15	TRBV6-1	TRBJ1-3	CASSKGFISGNTIYF
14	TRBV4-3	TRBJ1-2	CASSRTGVLGGYTF
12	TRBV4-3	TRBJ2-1	CASSARQGGQFF
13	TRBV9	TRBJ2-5	CASSVDGIGPQYF
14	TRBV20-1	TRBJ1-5	CSAIVGQGNQPQHF
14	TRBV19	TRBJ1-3	CASTWTGVGNTIYF
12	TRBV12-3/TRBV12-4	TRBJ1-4	CASSRESEKLFF
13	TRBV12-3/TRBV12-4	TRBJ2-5	CASSRGQTETQYF
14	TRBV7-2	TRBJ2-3	CARPGPQSTDTQYF
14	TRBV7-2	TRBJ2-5	CASSLGVAEETQYF
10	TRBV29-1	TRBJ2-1	CSVRGNEQFF
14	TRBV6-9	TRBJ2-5	CASSYRRREETQYF
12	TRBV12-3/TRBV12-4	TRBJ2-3	CASSFSADTQYF
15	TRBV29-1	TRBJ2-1	CSAFGHQSSYNEQFF
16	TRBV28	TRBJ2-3	CASSFSSSGSTDTQYF
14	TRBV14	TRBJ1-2	CASSQLTHTYGYTF
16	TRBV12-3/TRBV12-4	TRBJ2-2	CASRKTGAGNTGELFF
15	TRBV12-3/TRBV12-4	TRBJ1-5	CASSPGTGINQPQHF
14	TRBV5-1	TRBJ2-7	CASPRTRNSHEQYF
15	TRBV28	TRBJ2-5	CASGTGGQGEETQYF